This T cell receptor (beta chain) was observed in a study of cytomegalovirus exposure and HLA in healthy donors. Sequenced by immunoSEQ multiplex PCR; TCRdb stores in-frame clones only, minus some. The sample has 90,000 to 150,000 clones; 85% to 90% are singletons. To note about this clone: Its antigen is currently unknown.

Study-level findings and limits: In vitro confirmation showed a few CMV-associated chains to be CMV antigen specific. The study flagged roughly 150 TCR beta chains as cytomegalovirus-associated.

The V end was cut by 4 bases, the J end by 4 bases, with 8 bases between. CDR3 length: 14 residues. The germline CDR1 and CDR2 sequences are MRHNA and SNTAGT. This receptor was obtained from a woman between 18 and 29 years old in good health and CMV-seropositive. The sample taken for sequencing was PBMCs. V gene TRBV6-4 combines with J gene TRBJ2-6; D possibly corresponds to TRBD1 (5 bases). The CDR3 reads CASSGQQGANVLTF. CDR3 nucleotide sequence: TGTGCCAGCAGTGGACAGCAAGGGGCCAACGTCCTGACTTTC.